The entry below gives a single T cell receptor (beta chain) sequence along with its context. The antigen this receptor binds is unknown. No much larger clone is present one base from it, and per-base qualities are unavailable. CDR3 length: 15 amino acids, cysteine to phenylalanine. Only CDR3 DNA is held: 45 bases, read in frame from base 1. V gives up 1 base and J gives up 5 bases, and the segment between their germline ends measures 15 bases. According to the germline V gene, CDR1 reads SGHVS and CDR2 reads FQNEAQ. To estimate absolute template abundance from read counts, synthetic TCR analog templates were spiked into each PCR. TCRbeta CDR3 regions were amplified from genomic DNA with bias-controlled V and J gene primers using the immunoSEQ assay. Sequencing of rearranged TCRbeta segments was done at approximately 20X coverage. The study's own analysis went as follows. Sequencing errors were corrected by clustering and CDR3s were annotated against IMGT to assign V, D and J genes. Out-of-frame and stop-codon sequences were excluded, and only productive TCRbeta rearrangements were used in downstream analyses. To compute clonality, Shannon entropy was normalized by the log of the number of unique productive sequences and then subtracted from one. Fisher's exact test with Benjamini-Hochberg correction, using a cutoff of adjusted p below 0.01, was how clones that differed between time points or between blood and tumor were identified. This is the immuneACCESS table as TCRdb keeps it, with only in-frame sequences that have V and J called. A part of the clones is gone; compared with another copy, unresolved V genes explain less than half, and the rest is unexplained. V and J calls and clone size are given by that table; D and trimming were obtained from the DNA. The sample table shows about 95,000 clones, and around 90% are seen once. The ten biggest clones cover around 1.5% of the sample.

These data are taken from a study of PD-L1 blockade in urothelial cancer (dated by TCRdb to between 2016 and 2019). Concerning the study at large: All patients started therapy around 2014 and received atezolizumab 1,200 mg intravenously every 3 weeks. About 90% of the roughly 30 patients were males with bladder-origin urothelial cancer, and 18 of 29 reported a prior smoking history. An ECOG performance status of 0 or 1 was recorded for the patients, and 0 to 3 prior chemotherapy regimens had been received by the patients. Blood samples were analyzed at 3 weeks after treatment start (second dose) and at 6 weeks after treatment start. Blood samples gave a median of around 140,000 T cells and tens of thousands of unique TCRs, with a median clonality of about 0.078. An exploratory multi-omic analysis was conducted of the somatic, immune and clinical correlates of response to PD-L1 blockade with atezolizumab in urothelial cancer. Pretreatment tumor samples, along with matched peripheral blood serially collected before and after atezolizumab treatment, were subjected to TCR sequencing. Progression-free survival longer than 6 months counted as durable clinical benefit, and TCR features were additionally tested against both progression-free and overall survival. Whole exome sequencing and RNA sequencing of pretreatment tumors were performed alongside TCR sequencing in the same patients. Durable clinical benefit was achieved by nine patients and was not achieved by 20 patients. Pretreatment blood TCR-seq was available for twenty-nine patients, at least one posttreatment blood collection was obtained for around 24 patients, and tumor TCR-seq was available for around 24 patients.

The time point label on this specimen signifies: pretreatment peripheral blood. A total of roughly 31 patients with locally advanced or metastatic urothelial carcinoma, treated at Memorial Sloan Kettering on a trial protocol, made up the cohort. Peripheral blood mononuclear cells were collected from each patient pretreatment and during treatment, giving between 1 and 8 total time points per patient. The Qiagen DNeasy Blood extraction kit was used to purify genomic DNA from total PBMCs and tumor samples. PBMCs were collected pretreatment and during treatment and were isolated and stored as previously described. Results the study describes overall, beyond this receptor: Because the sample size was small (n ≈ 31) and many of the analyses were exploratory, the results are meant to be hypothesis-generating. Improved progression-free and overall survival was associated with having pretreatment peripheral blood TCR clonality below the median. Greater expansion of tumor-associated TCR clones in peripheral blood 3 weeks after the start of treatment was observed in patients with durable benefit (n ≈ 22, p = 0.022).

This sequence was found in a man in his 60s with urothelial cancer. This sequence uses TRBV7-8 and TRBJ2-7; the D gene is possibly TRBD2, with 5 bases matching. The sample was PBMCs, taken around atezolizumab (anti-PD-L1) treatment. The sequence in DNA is TGTGCCAGCAGCTTAGAGAGGGTTCTTTGGAACGAGCAGTACTTC. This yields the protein CASSLERVLWNEQYF.